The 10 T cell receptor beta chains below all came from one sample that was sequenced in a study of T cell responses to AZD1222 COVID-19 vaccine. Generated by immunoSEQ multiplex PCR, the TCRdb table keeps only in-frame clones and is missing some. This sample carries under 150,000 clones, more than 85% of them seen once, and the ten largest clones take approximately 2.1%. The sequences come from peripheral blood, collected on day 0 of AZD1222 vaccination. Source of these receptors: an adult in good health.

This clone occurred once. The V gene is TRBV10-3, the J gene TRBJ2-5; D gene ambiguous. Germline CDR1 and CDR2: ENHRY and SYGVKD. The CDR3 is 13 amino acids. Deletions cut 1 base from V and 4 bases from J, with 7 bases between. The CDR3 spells CAISEYDGETQYF. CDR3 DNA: TGTGCCATCAGTGAGTACGACGGAGAGACCCAGTACTTC.

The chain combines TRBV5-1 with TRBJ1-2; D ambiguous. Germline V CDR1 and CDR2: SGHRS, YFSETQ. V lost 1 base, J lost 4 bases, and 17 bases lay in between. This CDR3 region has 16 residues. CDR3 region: CASSLTAGSRGYGYTF. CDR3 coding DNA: TGCGCCAGCAGCTTGACTGCCGGGTCTCGAGGCTATGGCTACACCTTC.

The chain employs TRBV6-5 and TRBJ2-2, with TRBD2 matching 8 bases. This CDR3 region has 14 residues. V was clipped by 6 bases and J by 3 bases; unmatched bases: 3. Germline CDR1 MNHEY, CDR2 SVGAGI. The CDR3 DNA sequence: TGTGCCAGCAGGGTAGCGGGGTACACCGGGGAGCTGTTTTTT. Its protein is CASRVAGYTGELFF.

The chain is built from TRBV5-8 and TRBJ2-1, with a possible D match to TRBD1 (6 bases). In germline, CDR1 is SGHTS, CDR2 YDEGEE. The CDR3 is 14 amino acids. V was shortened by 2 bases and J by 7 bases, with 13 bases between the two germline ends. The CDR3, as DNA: TGTGCCAGCAGCTTACCTCGCCAGGGGAATGAGCAGTTCTTC. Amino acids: CASSLPRQGNEQFF. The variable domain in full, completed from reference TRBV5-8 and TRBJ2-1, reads EAGVTQSPTHLIKTRGQQATLRCSPISGHTSVYWYQQALGLGLQFLLWYDEGEERNRGNFPPRFSGRQFPNYSSELNVNALELEDSALYLCASSLPRQGNEQFFGPGTRLTVL.

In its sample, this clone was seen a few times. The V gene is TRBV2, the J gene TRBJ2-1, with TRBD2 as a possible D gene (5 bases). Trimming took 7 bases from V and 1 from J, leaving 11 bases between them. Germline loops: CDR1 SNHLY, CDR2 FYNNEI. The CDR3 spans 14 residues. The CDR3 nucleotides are TGTGCCAGCACGCGGGCAAAATCCTACAATGAGCAGTTCTTC. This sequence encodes CASTRAKSYNEQFF.

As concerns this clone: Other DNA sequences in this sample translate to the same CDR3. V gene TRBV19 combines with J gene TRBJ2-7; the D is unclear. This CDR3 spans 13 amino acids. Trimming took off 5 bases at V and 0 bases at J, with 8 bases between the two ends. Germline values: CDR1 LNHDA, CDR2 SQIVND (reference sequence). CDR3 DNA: TGTGCCAGTAGTTCCCTAAGCTCCTACGAGCAGTACTTC. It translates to CASSSLSSYEQYF.

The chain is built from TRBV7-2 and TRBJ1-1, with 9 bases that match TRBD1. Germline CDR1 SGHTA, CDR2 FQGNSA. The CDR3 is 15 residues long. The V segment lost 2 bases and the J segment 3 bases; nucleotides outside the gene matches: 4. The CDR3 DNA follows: TGTGCCAGCAGCTTAATGACAGGGGGATACACTGAAGCTTTCTTT. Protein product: CASSLMTGGYTEAFF.

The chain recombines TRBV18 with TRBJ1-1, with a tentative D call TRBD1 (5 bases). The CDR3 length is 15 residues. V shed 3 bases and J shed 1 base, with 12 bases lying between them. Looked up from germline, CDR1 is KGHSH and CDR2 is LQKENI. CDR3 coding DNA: TGTGCCAGCTCACCCCTAGGGGACCGGAACACTGAAGCTTTCTTT. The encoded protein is CASSPLGDRNTEAFF.

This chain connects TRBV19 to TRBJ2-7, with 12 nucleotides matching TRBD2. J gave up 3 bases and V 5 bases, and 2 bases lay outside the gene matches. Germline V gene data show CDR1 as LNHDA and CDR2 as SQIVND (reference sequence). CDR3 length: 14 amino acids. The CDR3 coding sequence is TGTGCCAGTAGTCCGGGACTAGCGGGCTACGAGCAGTACTTC. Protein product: CASSPGLAGYEQYF.

For the CDR3, the DNA is TGTGCCAGCAGTGAAGGTGGTGCTAACTATGGCTACACCTTC. Its translation is CASSEGGANYGYTF. V and J are TRBV6-1 and TRBJ1-2; D ambiguous. The germline gives CDR1 MNHNS, CDR2 SASEGT. This CDR3 comprises 14 residues. Trimming stripped 1 base from V and 0 bases from J, with 6 bases between.